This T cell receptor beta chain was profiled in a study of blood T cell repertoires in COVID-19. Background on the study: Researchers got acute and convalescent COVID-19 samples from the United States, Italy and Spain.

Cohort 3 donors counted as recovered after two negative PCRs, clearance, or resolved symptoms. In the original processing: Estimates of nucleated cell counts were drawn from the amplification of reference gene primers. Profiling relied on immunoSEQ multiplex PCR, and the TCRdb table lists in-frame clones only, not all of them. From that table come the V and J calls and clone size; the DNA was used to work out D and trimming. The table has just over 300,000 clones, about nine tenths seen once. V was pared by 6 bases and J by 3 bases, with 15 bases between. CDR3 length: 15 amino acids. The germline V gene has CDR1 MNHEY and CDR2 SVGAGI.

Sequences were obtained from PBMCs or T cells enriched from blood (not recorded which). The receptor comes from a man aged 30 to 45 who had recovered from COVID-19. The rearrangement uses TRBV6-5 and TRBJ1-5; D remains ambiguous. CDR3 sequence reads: CASRASGFDNQPQHF. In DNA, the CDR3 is TGTGCCAGCAGGGCCTCGGGATTCGACAATCAGCCCCAGCATTTT.